The 14 T cell receptor beta chains below come from one sample, sequenced in a study of regulatory dendritic cells for organ transplantation. Only in-frame clones appear in the TCRdb table, and some are missing; sequencing was by immunoSEQ multiplex PCR. The sample comprises nearly 11,000 clones, 75% of which are singletons, and approximately 2.9% rests with the top ten. These receptors are not linked to any known antigen. Sorted subsets were CFSE-labeled and cultured about 5 days with allogeneic dendritic cells. The sample comprised memory CD4+ T cells from blood cultured with regulatory dendritic cells. As to subset: CD45RO+ memory T cells. The source is a human donor in good health.

The genes are TRBV7-9 and TRBJ1-4; D remains ambiguous. The CDR3 sequence is 16 residues long. Germline CDR1 and CDR2: SEHNR and FQNEAQ (reference sequence). V was clipped by 1 base and J by 0 bases, with 9 bases between them. CDR3 region: CASSLVSGTTNEKLFF. The CDR3 bases are TGTGCCAGCAGCTTAGTTTCGGGGACAACTAATGAAAAACTGTTTTTT.

This clone was observed a handful of times. The chain has TRBV7-8 and TRBJ2-1, with D possibly being TRBD2 (6 bases). V was clipped by 2 bases and J by 4 bases, with 21 bases between them. The CDR3 is made up of 18 amino acids. Germline V gene lookup returns CDR1 SGHVS and CDR2 FQNEAQ. CDR3 nucleotide sequence: TGTGCCAGCAGCTTAAATTACGTCGCGGGGAGAGGTTACAATGAGCAGTTCTTC. Translating it yields CASSLNYVAGRGYNEQFF.

This chain joins TRBV5-1 and TRBJ2-7; TRBD1 is a possible D gene (6 bases). CDR1 SGHRS and CDR2 YFSETQ come from the germline V gene. V gave up 4 bases and J gave up 3 bases, with 14 bases separating them. CDR3 length equals 14 residues. The CDR3 reads CASSPTGQIYEQYF. The CDR3 bases are TGCGCCAGCAGCCCTACCGGACAGATCTACGAGCAGTACTTC.

The CDR3: CASNPDSSYGYTF. As DNA, the CDR3 is TGTGCCAGTAATCCTGACAGTAGCTATGGCTACACCTTC. This chain connects TRBV19 to TRBJ1-2, with D tentatively TRBD1 (5 bases). CDR1 is LNHDA, CDR2 SQIVND, per germline (reference sequence). Trimming shortened V by 7 bases and J by 4 bases, and 13 bases separated the two germline ends. CDR3 length: 13 residues.

This rearrangement joins TRBV29-1 to TRBJ1-5, with TRBD1 as a possible D gene (6 bases). This CDR3 region has 14 residues. The V gene lost 4 bases and the J gene lost 6 bases, with 16 bases spanning the gap. Germline assignment: CDR1 SQVTM and CDR2 ANQGSEA. CDR3 loop: CSVAVSGGSQPQHF. CDR3 DNA: TGCAGCGTTGCTGTATCGGGGGGCAGTCAGCCCCAGCATTTT.

The gene calls are TRBV5-4 and TRBJ1-2, with TRBD1 as a possible D gene (5 bases). CDR1 and CDR2 from the germline V gene are SGHNT and YYREEE (reference sequence). CDR3 length: 13 amino acids. Trimming pared 3 bases from V and 8 bases from J, leaving 14 bases between. This CDR3 reads CASSSPGPEGYTF. The CDR3 DNA reads TGTGCCAGCAGCTCCCCAGGGCCTGAGGGCTACACCTTC.

The V gene is TRBV4-2, the J gene TRBJ2-1; D perhaps matches TRBD2 (6 bases). The CDR3 extends over 15 amino acids. Germline values: CDR1 LGHNA, CDR2 YNFKEQ. Deletions cut 2 bases from V and 8 bases from J, with 16 bases between. CDR3: CASSQRGLGGDEQFF. The CDR3 DNA reads TGTGCCAGCAGCCAAAGAGGACTGGGAGGCGATGAGCAGTTCTTC.

The CDR3: CASSLATGTGGETQYF. In nucleotides, the CDR3 is TGTGCCAGCAGCTTAGCCACCGGGACAGGAGGAGAGACCCAGTACTTC. V usage is TRBV7-9 and J usage is TRBJ2-5; 8 bases match TRBD1. This CDR3 contains 16 residues. V gave up 0 bases and J gave up 4 bases; unmatched junction bases: 7. The germline gives CDR1 SEHNR, CDR2 FQNEAQ (reference sequence).

The genes are TRBV9 and TRBJ2-1; weak D call: TRBD2 (7 bases). Germline CDR1 SGDLS, CDR2 YYNGEE. The V gene lost 0 bases and the J gene lost 7 bases, with 14 bases spanning the gap. The CDR3 has 15 residues. The CDR3 bases are TGTGCCAGCAGCGTAGGCGGGGGCCAGTTAAATGAGCAGTTCTTC. The encoded protein is CASSVGGGQLNEQFF. The full variable domain, with the rest looked up from reference TRBV9 and TRBJ2-1, is DSGVTQTPKHLITATGQRVTLRCSPRSGDLSVYWYQQSLDQGLQFLIQYYNGEERAKGNILERFSAQQFPDLHSELNLSSLELGDSALYFCASSVGGGQLNEQFFGPGTRLTVL.

The rearrangement uses TRBV9 and TRBJ1-2, with 7 positions matching TRBD1. Trimming at V came to 4 bases and at J to 4 bases, leaving 7 bases not matched to a gene. Germline-derived CDR1 and CDR2 are SGDLS and YYNGEE. The CDR3 is 14 residues long. CDR3 amino acids: CASSTGTEGYGYTF. CDR3 sequence (DNA): TGTGCCAGCAGCACCGGGACAGAGGGCTATGGCTACACCTTC.

In this sample, this clone turned up once. The chain carries TRBV5-8 and TRBJ2-2, with D tentatively TRBD1 (6 bases). CDR1 is SGHTS, CDR2 YDEGEE, per germline. V lost 0 bases and J 1 base, leaving 10 bases between the germline ends. The CDR3 length is 16 residues. CDR3 coding DNA: TGTGCCAGCAGCTTGGGCAGGACAGTGAACACCGGGGAGCTGTTTTTT. Translating it yields CASSLGRTVNTGELFF.

This rearrangement joins TRBV7-6 to TRBJ2-1; the match to TRBD2 covers 11 bases. Germline values: CDR1 SGHVS, CDR2 FNYEAQ. V trimming: 6 bases; J trimming: 4 bases; junction bases outside the gene matches: 5. The CDR3 runs to 15 residues. The CDR3 region has the DNA TGTGCCAGCAGTATCCCTAGCGGGGGGTACAATGAGCAGTTCTTC. Translated, it gives CASSIPSGGYNEQFF. Full variable domain (rest looked up from reference TRBV7-6 and TRBJ2-1): GAGVSQSPRYKVTKRGQDVALRCDPISGHVSLYWYRQALGQGPEFLTYFNYEAQQDKSGLPNDRFSAERPEGSISTLTIQRTEQRDSAMYRCASSIPSGGYNEQFFGPGTRLTVL.

This clone is deemed medium-sized. The chain has TRBV7-9 and TRBJ2-2, with D maybe TRBD1 (6 bases). Trimming removed 10 bases at V and 7 bases at J, with 16 bases between. Per the germline V gene, CDR1 is SEHNR and CDR2 is FQNEAQ (reference sequence). The CDR3 has 13 amino acids. The CDR3 DNA reads TGTGCCACAGACAGGCGATTAGTCGGGGAGCTGTTTTTT. It specifies CATDRRLVGELFF.

This chain joins TRBV5-1 and TRBJ2-7; TRBD1 agrees at 9 bases. Germline V gene sequence: CDR1 SGHRS, CDR2 YFSETQ. The CDR3 is 16 residues long. V dropped 4 bases and J dropped 4; count of bases not matched to a gene: 12. The CDR3 here is CASSPEAGTGPYEQYF. CDR3 DNA: TGCGCCAGCAGCCCGGAGGCCGGGACAGGGCCGTACGAGCAGTACTTC.